Each of the 27 T cell receptor beta chains below was sequenced from the same sample in a study of beta chain features in type 1 diabetes. Investigators reverse transcribed all isolated RNA, so they sequenced expressed TCRB transcripts. Profiled with immunoSEQ multiplex PCR; TCRdb holds only in-frame clones, not every one. This table has some 350,000 clones, over 9% appearing once. Study-level findings and limits: Type 1 diabetes patients showed a moderate but significant shortening of TCRB CDR3s in all four CD4+ subsets.

Their antigens are not known. The sample consisted of central memory CD4+ T cells from blood. Every receptor here comes from a man aged 25-45 years with type 1 diabetes.

With respect to this clone: The sample holds other DNA sequences that translate to the same CDR3. The rearrangement uses TRBV19 and TRBJ1-2; 9 nucleotides align to TRBD1. CDR1 is LNHDA and CDR2 is SQIVND in the germline V gene (reference sequence). The CDR3 loop spans 15 amino acids. V gave up 5 bases and J gave up 1 base; unmatched junction bases: 5. The CDR3 loop is CASSSPGQGNYGYTF. In nucleotides, the CDR3 is TGTGCCAGTAGTTCACCGGGACAGGGTAACTATGGCTACACCTTC.

DNA for the CDR3: TGTGCCAGCAGCTTGCCGGGACAGCAAGAGACCCAGTACTTC. Residues: CASSLPGQQETQYF. V and J are TRBV4-2 and TRBJ2-5, with 7 bases identical to TRBD1. CDR1 LGHNA and CDR2 YNFKEQ come from the germline V gene. The CDR3 has 14 amino acids. V trimming: 5 bases; J trimming: 2 bases; junction bases outside the gene matches: 5.

A word on this clone: It is unclear where the CDR3 begins or ends on the DNA, so no DNA is shown, and the CDR3 is as TCRdb lists it. The rearrangement uses TRBV9 and TRBJ2-2; TRBD2 was called by the table and not checked on the DNA. Germline V gives CDR1 SGDLS, CDR2 YYNGEE. The CDR3 spans 15 amino acids, including both terminal residues. CDR3 protein: CASSVGRDVAGSCFF.

This clone turned up a few times. The chain couples TRBV7-3 to TRBJ1-1; D is unclear. V was shortened by 4 bases and J by 1 base, with 10 bases between the two germline ends. The CDR3 is made up of 14 amino acids. Germline-derived CDR1 and CDR2 are SGHTA and FQGTGA. CDR3 residues: CASSSRTGNTEAFF. The CDR3 nucleotides are TGTGCCAGCAGCTCCAGGACGGGGAACACTGAAGCTTTCTTT.

The sample holds a few counts of this clone. The chain joins TRBV5-4 to TRBJ2-1; D possibly corresponds to TRBD2 (6 bases). Germline values: CDR1 SGHNT, CDR2 YYREEE (reference sequence). The CDR3 contains 15 residues. V was shortened by 0 bases and J by 5 bases, with 12 bases between the two germline ends. CDR3 nucleotides: TGTGCCAGCAGCTTGGCCGGGGGACCGGACAATGAGCAGTTCTTC. Translating gives CASSLAGGPDNEQFF.

The chain carries TRBV9 and TRBJ1-3; no clear D gene. From germline, CDR1 is SGDLS and CDR2 YYNGEE. The CDR3 has 13 residues. Trimming cost V 4 bases and J 8 bases, with 13 bases left between them. The CDR3 coding sequence is TGTGCCAGCAGCCCCCGTCCCGGGGACACCATATATTTT. Its protein product is CASSPRPGDTIYF.

This clone occurred many times. The chain links TRBV5-6 to TRBJ2-7, with D unresolved. This CDR3 is built from 11 residues. The germline CDR1 and CDR2 sequences are SGHDT and YYEEEE. The V end was cut by 4 bases, the J end by 2 bases, with 4 bases between. CDR3 in DNA: TGTGCCAGCAGCCTAGCCTACGAGCAGTACTTC. Translating gives CASSLAYEQYF.

Ten or more counts support this clone. The chain recombines TRBV19 with TRBJ2-6, with D perhaps matching TRBD2 (5 bases). Trimming pared 7 bases from V and 1 base from J, leaving 14 bases between. The CDR3 length is 16 residues. Germline V CDR1 and CDR2: LNHDA, SQIVND (reference sequence). CDR3 sequence (DNA): TGTGCCAGTACCTTACAAGGGAGATCTGGGGCCAACGTCCTGACTTTC. Translating gives CASTLQGRSGANVLTF.

This clone has only a few counts. The chain carries TRBV7-2 and TRBJ2-5; D is undetermined. The DNA matches TRBJ2-7 better at its end, which makes the J call doubtful. Germline V gives CDR1 SGHTA, CDR2 FQGNSA. The CDR3 has 11 residues. This CDR3 is CASSTLYEQYF. DNA of the CDR3: TGTGCCAGCAGCACCCTCTACGAGCAGTACTTC.

This clone has more than one count but fewer than ten. DNA for the CDR3: TGTGCCACCAACAAAGATGGACTAGCGGGAGGTTACACCGGGGAGCTGTTTTTT. Translation gives CATNKDGLAGGYTGELFF. The chain joins TRBV11-2 to TRBJ2-2, with 14 bases matching TRBD2. With 10 bases clipped from V and 3 bases from J, the junction kept 13 bases outside the gene matches. Germline V lookup: CDR1 SGHAT, CDR2 FQNNGV. The CDR3 spans 18 residues.

This clone was observed a single time. V and J are TRBV6-5 and TRBJ1-2; 7 bases line up with TRBD2. TRBJ2-7 explains the end of the DNA better; the J call may be wrong. CDR3 length: 15 residues. Germline V gene sequence: CDR1 MNHEY, CDR2 SVGAGI. The DNA for the CDR3 is TGTGCCAGCAGTATAGGGACTATGGGATCTGACGAGCAGTACTTC. It codes for CASSIGTMGSDEQYF.

The V and J genes are TRBV19 and TRBJ2-1, with D possibly being TRBD1 or TRBD2 (5 bases each). V dropped 0 bases and J dropped 9 bases, with 6 bases sitting between them. The length of the CDR3 is 12 residues. Germline assignment: CDR1 LNHDA and CDR2 SQIVND (reference sequence). This chain's CDR3 is CASSIDGGEQFF. CDR3 sequence (DNA): TGTGCCAGTAGTATAGATGGGGGTGAGCAGTTCTTC.

This clone was observed many times. The CDR3 protein is CASSSPDSPNEQFF. The DNA for the CDR3 is TGTGCCAGCAGTTCCCCCGATAGTCCCAATGAGCAGTTCTTC. The chain carries TRBV28 and TRBJ2-1; D is uncertain. The germline CDR1 and CDR2 sequences are MDHEN and SYDVKM. V dropped 4 bases and J dropped 6 bases, with 13 bases sitting between them. The CDR3 has 14 residues.

V is TRBV10-1 and J is TRBJ2-7; 7 nucleotides line up with TRBD1. Germline CDR1 and CDR2: WNHNN and SYGVQD (reference sequence). The CDR3 totals 16 residues. The trim removed 8 bases at V and 6 bases at J, leaving 19 bases unmatched. CDR3 bases: TGCGCCAGCGGATTTTCCAGGGGGAACCGGTGGGTCGAGCAGTACTTC. Its translation is CASGFSRGNRWVEQYF.

The chain links TRBV10-3 to TRBJ1-4; 10 bases fit TRBD1. The CDR3 consists of 14 residues. The ends lost 10 bases at V and 6 bases at J; junction bases unmatched: 8. Germline V gene data show CDR1 as ENHRY and CDR2 as SYGVKD. CDR3 loop: CATTPGTGDEKLFF. The DNA of the CDR3 is TGTGCCACAACACCCGGGACAGGGGATGAAAAACTGTTTTTT.

This clone was seen more than once but under ten times. J is TRBJ2-7 and V is TRBV4-3, with a possible D match to TRBD2 (6 bases). This CDR3 region has 13 residues. The V gene's germline CDR1 is LGHNA and CDR2 YSLEER. With 4 bases removed from V and 7 bases from J, the gap between germline ends came to 14 bases. CDR3 DNA: TGCGCCAGCAGCCTTACGACTAGACGGGAGCAGTACTTC. Encoded protein: CASSLTTRREQYF.

This clone was seen a few times. CDR3 in amino acids: CASSQDTGVGYGYTF. The CDR3, as DNA: TGCGCCAGCAGCCAAGATACCGGGGTCGGCTATGGCTACACCTTC. The gene calls are TRBV4-3 and TRBJ1-2; D gene unclear. The CDR3 covers 15 residues. CDR1 is LGHNA and CDR2 is YSLEER in the germline V gene. The ends were cut back, 0 bases at V and 4 bases at J, with 12 bases in the middle.

DNA for the CDR3: TGTGCCAGCAGCTTAGCGTGGGTCACTCGCTCCTACAATGAGCAGTTCTTC. It is translated as CASSLAWVTRSYNEQFF. The chain carries TRBV7-9 and TRBJ2-1; unclear D gene. Germline V gene sequence: CDR1 SEHNR, CDR2 FQNEAQ (reference sequence). The V gene lost 0 bases and the J gene lost 0 bases, with 12 bases spanning the gap. This CDR3 has 17 amino acids.

The chain combines TRBV2 with TRBJ2-3, with a possible D match to TRBD2 (5 bases). In germline, CDR1 is SNHLY, CDR2 FYNNEI. V was clipped by 8 bases and J by 6 bases, with 12 bases between them. There are 12 residues in the CDR3. The CDR3: CASEVARDTQYF. The CDR3 coding sequence is TGTGCCAGCGAGGTAGCGCGGGATACGCAGTATTTT.

The V call is TRBV23-1, the J call TRBJ1-5; 7 nucleotides match TRBD1. TRBV23-1 is an open reading frame, and its role is uncertain. The CDR3 contains 17 residues. V lost 0 bases to trimming and J lost 2 bases; unmatched junction nucleotides: 7. CDR3 DNA sequence: TGCGCCAGCAGTCAATCTGAGGGGGCGGGTGGCAATCAGCCCCAGCATTTT. This translates into CASSQSEGAGGNQPQHF.

This clone has at least ten counts. This sample includes further DNA sequences coding for the same CDR3. This chain links TRBV7-9 with TRBJ1-1; weak D call: TRBD1 (6 bases). The CDR3 consists of 14 residues. The germline CDR1 and CDR2 sequences are SEHNR and FQNEAQ (reference sequence). Trimming removed 6 bases from V and 0 bases from J, with 11 bases in between. The CDR3 DNA reads as TGTGCCAGCAGTCCACAGGGCGTGAACACTGAAGCTTTCTTT. Its protein is CASSPQGVNTEAFF.

This clone was observed a handful of times. This rearrangement joins TRBV28 to TRBJ2-3, with TRBD2 identical over 14 bases. CDR3 length: 17 residues. Trimming cost V 4 bases and J 2 bases; bases outside gene matches: 5. Germline V lookup: CDR1 MDHEN, CDR2 SYDVKM. The CDR3 loop reads CASSSRTSGRYTDTQYF. CDR3 nucleotides: TGTGCCAGCAGTTCCCGGACTAGCGGGAGGTACACAGATACGCAGTATTTT.

The sample holds a few counts of this clone. The chain has TRBV28 and TRBJ2-4, with unresolved D. Germline values: CDR1 MDHEN, CDR2 SYDVKM. The V and J ends lost 3 bases and 0 bases respectively, with 12 bases between them. This CDR3 is built from 16 residues. In DNA form, the CDR3 reads TGTGCCAGCAGTTTGCGTGGTAACCTAGCCAAAAACATTCAGTACTTC. Amino acid sequence: CASSLRGNLAKNIQYF.

The table lists this clone with a few counts. The rearrangement joins TRBV6-5 to TRBJ2-6, with D maybe TRBD1 (5 bases). The V end was cut by 6 bases, the J end by 1 base, with 10 bases between. CDR3 length: 15 residues. Germline V gene data show CDR1 as MNHEY and CDR2 as SVGAGI. CDR3 in amino acids: CASRRGLSGANVLTF. CDR3 nucleotide sequence: TGTGCCAGCAGAAGGGGTCTTTCTGGGGCCAACGTCCTGACTTTC.

The chain employs TRBV7-9 and TRBJ2-5; D perhaps matches TRBD1 (5 bases). Trimming removed 11 bases at V and 4 bases at J, with 17 bases between. This CDR3 region has 13 residues. Germline V CDR1 and CDR2: SEHNR, FQNEAQ (reference sequence). Here the CDR3 reads CAGAPLGGETQYF. The CDR3, as DNA: TGTGCCGGGGCTCCCCTCGGTGGAGAGACCCAGTACTTC.

This clone has ten or more counts. The chain links TRBV10-3 to TRBJ1-1, with D perhaps matching TRBD1 (5 bases). The germline V and J ends were trimmed by 6 bases and 4 bases, with 12 bases remaining between them. The CDR3 sequence is 13 residues long. Germline V gene sequence: CDR1 ENHRY, CDR2 SYGVKD. The CDR3: CAISRELGTEAFF. DNA of the CDR3: TGTGCCATCAGCAGGGAATTGGGCACTGAAGCTTTCTTT.

This rearrangement joins TRBV4-1 to TRBJ1-2, with 7 bases fitting TRBD1. Germline V gene lookup returns CDR1 MGHRA and CDR2 YSYEKL. Trimming cost V 3 bases and J 6 bases; bases outside gene matches: 4. The CDR3 spans 13 residues. The CDR3 is CASSQGGGDGYTF. In DNA, the CDR3 is TGCGCCAGCAGCCAGGGAGGGGGCGATGGCTACACCTTC.